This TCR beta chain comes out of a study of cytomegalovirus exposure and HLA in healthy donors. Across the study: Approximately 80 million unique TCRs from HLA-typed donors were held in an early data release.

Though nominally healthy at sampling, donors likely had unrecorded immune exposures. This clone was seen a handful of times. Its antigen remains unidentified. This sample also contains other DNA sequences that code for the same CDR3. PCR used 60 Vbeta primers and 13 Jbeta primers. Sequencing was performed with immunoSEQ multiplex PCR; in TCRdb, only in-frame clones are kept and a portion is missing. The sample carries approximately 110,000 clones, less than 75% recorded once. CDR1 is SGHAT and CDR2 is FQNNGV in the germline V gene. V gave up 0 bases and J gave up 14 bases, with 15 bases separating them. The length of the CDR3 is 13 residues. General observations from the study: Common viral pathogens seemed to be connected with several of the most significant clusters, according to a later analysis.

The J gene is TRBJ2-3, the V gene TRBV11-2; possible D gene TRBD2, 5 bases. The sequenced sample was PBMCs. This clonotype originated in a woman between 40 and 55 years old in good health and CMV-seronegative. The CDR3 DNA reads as TGTGCCAGCAGCTTAGATCTGGACTCCTGGGGGTATTTT. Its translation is CASSLDLDSWGYF.